The source of this T cell receptor beta chain is a study of cytomegalovirus exposure and HLA in healthy donors. In the study overall: The roughly 120 validation repertoires used the same platform as the roughly 700 first-cohort repertoires (as reported by a later analysis). Study outcomes and limitations: Some 150 TCR beta chains were listed as cytomegalovirus-associated. First-cohort TCR clusters tended to co-occur in the approximately 120 validation repertoires, a later analysis found. Per published reports, the classifier diagnosed cytomegalovirus status with high specificity and sensitivity.

V was pared by 4 bases and J by 4 bases, with 11 bases of the junction left unmatched. The germline V gene encodes CDR1 SGHRS and CDR2 YFSETQ. The CDR3 extends over 16 amino acids. Points on this clone: The antigen remains undetermined.

Repertoires were generated with immunoSEQ multiplex PCR, while TCRdb's copy carries only in-frame clones and drops some. This table holds roughly 170,000 clones, approximately 84% found once. Sequencing input: PBMCs. This sequence was found in a young woman in good health and CMV-seropositive. V usage is TRBV5-1 and J usage is TRBJ2-3, with TRBD2 matching 8 bases. In DNA form, the CDR3 reads TGCGCCAGCAGCCGCGCCGGGGCGGGGGGATCAGATACGCAGTATTTT. Protein sequence: CASSRAGAGGSDTQYF.